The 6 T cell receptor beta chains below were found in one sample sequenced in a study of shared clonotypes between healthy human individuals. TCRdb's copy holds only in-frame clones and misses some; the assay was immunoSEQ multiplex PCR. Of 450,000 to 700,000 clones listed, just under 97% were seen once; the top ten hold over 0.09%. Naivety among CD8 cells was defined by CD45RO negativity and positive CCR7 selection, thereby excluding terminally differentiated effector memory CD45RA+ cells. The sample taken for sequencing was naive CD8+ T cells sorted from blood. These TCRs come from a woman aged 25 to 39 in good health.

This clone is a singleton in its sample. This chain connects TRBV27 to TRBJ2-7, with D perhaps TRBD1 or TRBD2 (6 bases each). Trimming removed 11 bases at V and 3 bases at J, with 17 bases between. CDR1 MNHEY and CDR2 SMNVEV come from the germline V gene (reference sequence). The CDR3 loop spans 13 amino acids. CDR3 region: CASGTGAHYEQYF. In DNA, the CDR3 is TGTGCCTCGGGAACGGGGGCCCACTACGAGCAGTACTTC.

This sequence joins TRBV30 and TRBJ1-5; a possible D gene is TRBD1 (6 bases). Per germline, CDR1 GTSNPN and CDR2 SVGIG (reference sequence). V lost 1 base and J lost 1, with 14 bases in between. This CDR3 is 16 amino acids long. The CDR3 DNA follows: TGTGCCTGGAGTGAGGGGTTGGGGGCAAGCAATCAGCCCCAGCATTTT. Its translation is CAWSEGLGASNQPQHF. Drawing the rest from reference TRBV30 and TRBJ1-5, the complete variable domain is SQTIHQWPATLVQPVGSPLSLECTVEGTSNPNLYWYRQAAGRGLQLLFYSVGIGQISSEVPQNLSASRPQDRQFILSSKKLLLSDSGFYLCAWSEGLGASNQPQHFGDGTRLSIL.

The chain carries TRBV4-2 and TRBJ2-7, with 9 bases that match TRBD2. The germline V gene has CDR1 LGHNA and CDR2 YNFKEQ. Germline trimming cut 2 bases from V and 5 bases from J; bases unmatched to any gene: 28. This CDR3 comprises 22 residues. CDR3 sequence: CASSQRLAVPQPSPSSSDEQYF. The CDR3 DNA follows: TGTGCCAGCAGCCAAAGACTAGCGGTACCTCAACCCTCTCCATCTTCATCGGACGAGCAGTACTTC.

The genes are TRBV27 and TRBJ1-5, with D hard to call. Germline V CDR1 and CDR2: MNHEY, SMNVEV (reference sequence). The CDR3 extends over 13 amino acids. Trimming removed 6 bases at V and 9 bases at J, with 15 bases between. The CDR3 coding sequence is TGTGCCAGCAGCTCCATTCCGAGCGGGCCCCAGCATTTT. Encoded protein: CASSSIPSGPQHF.

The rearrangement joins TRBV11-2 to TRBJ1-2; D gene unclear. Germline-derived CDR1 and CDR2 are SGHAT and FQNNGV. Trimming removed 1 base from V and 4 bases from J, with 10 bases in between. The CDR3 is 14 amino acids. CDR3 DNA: TGTGCCAGCAGCTTAGGATCACCGATCTATGGCTACACCTTC. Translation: CASSLGSPIYGYTF.

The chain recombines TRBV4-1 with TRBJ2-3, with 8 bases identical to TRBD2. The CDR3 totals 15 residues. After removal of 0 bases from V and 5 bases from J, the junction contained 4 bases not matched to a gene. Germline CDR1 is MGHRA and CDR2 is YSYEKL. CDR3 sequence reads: CASSQERGGLDTQYF. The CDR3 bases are TGCGCCAGCAGCCAAGAACGGGGGGGATTAGATACGCAGTATTTT.